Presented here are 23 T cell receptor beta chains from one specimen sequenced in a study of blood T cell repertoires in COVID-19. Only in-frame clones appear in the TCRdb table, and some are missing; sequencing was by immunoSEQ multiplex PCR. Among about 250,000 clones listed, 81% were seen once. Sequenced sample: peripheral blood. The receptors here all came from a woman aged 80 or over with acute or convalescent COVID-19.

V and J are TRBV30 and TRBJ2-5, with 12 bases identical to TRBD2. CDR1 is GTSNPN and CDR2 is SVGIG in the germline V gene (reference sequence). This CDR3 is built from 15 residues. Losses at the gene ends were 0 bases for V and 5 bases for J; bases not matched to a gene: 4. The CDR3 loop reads CAWSVSGTSGETQYF. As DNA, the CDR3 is TGTGCCTGGAGTGTATCGGGGACTAGCGGGGAGACCCAGTACTTC.

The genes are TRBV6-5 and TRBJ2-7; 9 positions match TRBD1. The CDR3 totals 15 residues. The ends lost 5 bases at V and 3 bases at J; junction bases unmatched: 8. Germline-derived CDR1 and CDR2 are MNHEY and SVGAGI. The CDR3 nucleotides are TGTGCCAGCAGTCGACCGGGACAGGGCCTCTACGAGCAGTACTTC. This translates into CASSRPGQGLYEQYF.

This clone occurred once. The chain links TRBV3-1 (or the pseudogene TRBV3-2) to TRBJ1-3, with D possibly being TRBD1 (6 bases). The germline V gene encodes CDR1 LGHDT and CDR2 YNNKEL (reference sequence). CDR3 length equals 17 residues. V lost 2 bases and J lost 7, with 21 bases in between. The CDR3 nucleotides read TGTGCCAGCAGCCAACTTCCCCCAGGGGCAGGGGCGAACACCATATATTTT. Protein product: CASSQLPPGAGANTIYF.

CDR3 sequence reads: CASRGPGQGILAGGGNEQFF. The CDR3 DNA sequence: TGCGCCAGCAGGGGCCCGGGACAGGGTATTCTAGCGGGAGGGGGGAATGAGCAGTTCTTC. The chain links TRBV23-1 to TRBJ2-1, with 12 bases aligning to TRBD2. TRBV23-1 is recorded as an ORF, its role being uncertain. The CDR3 totals 20 residues. The trim removed 6 bases at V and 7 bases at J, leaving 22 bases unmatched.

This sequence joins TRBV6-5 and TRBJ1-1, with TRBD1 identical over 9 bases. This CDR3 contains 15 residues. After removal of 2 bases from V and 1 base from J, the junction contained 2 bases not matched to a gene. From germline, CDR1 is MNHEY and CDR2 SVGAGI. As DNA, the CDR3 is TGTGCCAGCAGTTACATGGGACAGGGGAACACTGAAGCTTTCTTT. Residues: CASSYMGQGNTEAFF.

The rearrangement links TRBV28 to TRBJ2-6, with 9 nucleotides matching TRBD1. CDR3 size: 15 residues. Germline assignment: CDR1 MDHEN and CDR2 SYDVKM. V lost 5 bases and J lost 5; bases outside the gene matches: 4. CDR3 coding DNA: TGTGCCAGCAGTACCGGACAGGGGTGGGCCAACGTCCTGACTTTC. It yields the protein CASSTGQGWANVLTF.

The CDR3 DNA sequence: TGCAGCGTTCGTTATAGCGGGAGCCACGAGCAGTACTTC. The encoded protein is CSVRYSGSHEQYF. The chain joins TRBV29-1 to TRBJ2-7; 9 nucleotides line up with TRBD2. This CDR3 has 13 amino acids. V dropped 5 bases and J dropped 5; count of bases not matched to a gene: 7. Per the germline V gene, CDR1 is SQVTM and CDR2 is ANQGSEA.

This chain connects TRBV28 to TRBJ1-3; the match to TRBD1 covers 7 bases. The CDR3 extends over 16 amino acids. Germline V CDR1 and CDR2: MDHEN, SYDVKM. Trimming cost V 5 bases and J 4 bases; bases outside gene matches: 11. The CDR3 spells CASSPSSGTAGNTIYF. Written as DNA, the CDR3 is TGTGCCAGCAGTCCTTCATCCGGGACAGCAGGAAACACCATATATTTT.

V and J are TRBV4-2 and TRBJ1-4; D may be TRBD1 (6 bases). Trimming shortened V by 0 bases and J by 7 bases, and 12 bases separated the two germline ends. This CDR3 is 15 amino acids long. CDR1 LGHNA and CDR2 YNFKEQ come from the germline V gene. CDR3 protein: CASSQDGGGGEKLFF. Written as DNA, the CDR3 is TGTGCCAGCAGCCAAGATGGCGGGGGCGGTGAAAAACTGTTTTTT.

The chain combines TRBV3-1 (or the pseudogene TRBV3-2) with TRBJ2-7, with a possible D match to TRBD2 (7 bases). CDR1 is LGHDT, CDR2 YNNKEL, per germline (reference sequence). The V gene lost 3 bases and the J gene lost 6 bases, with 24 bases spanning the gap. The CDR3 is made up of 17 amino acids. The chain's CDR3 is CASSHSLGGPRGFEQYF. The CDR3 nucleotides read TGTGCCAGCAGCCACTCCCTGGGGGGGCCCCGGGGGTTCGAGCAGTACTTC.

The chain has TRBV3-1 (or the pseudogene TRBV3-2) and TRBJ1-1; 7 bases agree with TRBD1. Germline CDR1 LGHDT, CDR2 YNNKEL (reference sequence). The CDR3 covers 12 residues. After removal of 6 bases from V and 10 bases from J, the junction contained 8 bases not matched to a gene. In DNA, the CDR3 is TGTGCCAGCAGTTCACAGGGGCGCGTAGCTTTCTTT. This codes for CASSSQGRVAFF.

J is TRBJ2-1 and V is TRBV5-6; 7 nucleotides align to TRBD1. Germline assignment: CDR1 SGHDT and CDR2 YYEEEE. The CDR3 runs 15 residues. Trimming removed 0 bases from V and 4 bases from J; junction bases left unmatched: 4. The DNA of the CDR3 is TGTGCCAGCAGCTTGGGAGGGGGCGGGTACAATGAGCAGTTCTTC. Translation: CASSLGGGGYNEQFF. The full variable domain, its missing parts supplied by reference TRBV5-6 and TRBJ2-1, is DAGVTQSPTHLIKTRGQQVTLRCSPKSGHDTVSWYQQALGQGPQFIFQYYEEEERQRGNFPDRFSGHQFPNYSSELNVNALLLGDSALYLCASSLGGGGYNEQFFGPGTRLTVL.

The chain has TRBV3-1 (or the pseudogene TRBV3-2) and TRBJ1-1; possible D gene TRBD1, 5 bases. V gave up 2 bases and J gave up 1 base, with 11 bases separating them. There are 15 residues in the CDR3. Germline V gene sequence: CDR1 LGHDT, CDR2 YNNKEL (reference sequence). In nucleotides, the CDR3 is TGTGCCAGCAGCCAACTACTAACAGGGAACACTGAAGCTTTCTTT. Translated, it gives CASSQLLTGNTEAFF.

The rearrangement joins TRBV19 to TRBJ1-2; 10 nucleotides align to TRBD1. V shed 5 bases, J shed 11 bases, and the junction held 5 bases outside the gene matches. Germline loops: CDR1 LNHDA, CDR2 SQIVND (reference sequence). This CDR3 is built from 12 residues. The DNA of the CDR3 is TGTGCCAGTAGTGTGGGACAGGGGTGGTACACCTTC. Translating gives CASSVGQGWYTF.

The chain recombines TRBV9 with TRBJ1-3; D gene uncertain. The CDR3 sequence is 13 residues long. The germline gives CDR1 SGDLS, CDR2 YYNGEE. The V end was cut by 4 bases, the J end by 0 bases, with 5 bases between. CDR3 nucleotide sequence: TGTGCCAGCAGCCGGGACTCTGGAAACACCATATATTTT. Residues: CASSRDSGNTIYF.

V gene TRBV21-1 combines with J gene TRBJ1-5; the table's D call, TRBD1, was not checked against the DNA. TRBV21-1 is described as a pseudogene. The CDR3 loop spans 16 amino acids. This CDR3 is CASSAVGTVSNQPQHF. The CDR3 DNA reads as TGTGCCAGCAGCGCGGTAGGGACAGTTAGCAATCAGCCCCAGCATTTT.

DNA for the CDR3: TGTGCTAGTGGTTTGGAAAAGGGGGCTGGGGGCGAAAAACTGTTTTTT. It yields the protein CASGLEKGAGGEKLFF. The chain carries TRBV12-5 and TRBJ1-4, with 7 bases lining up with TRBD1. The germline gives CDR1 LGHNT, CDR2 FRNRAP. This CDR3 is 16 amino acids long. Trimming took 1 base from V and 8 from J; bases not matched to a gene: 10.

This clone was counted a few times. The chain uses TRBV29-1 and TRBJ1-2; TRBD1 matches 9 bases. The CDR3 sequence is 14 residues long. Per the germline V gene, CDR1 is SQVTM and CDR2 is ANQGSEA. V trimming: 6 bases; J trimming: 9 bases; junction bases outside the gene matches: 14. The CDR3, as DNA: TGCAGCGTGTTCACCGGCGACAGGGGGAGTAGCTACACCTTC. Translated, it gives CSVFTGDRGSSYTF.

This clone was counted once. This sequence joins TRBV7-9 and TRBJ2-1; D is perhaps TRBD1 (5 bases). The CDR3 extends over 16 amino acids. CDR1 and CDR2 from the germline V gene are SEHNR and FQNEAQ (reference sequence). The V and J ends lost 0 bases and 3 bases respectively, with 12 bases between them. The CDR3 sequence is CASSLASGIHYNEQFF. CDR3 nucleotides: TGTGCCAGCAGCTTAGCGTCAGGGATCCACTACAATGAGCAGTTCTTC.

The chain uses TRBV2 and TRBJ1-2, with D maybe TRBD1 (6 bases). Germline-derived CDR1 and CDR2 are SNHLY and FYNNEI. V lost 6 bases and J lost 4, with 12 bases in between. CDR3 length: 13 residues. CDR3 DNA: TGTGCCAGCAGGGACAGACTTTCCTATGGCTACACCTTC. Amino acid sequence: CASRDRLSYGYTF.

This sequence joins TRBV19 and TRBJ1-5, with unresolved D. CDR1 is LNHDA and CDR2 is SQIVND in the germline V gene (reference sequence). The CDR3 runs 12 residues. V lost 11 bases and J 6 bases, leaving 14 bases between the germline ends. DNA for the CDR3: TGTGCCGCCGGCCCGATAGCTCAGCCCCAGCATTTT. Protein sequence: CAAGPIAQPQHF. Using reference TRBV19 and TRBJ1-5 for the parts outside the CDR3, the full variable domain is DGGITQSPKYLFRKEGQNVTLSCEQNLNHDAMYWYRQDPGQGLRLIYYSQIVNDFQKGDIAEGYSVSREKKESFPLTVTSAQKNPTAFYLCAAGPIAQPQHFGDGTRLSIL.

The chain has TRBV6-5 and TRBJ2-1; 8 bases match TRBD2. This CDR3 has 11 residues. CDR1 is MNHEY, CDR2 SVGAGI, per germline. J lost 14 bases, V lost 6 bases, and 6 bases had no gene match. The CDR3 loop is CASRTSGSEFF. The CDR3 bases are TGTGCCAGCAGGACGAGCGGGAGTGAGTTCTTC.

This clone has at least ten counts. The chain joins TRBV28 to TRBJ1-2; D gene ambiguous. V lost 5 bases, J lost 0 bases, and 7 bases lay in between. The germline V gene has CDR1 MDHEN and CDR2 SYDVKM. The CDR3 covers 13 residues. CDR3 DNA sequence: TGTGCCAGCAGTCTTCTCCCTAACTATGGCTACACCTTC. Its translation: CASSLLPNYGYTF.